The 14 T cell receptor beta chains below were found in one sample sequenced in a study of T cells in Graves' hyperthyroidism and ophthalmopathy. RNA transcripts were the template for amplifying TCR beta CDR3 regions. RT-PCR in the first round (using the HTBI primer set) targeted the TCR CDR3. TCRdb recomputed calls from the multiplex PCR reads with MiXCR, one row per CDR3 protein. The sample carries nearly 750,000 distinct CDR3 sequences, about 35% recorded once. The sample comprised blood. The receptor set was obtained from a woman aged 40 to 50 with Graves' hyperthyroidism.

A remark on this clonotype: This clone may be a read error of a much larger clone one base away. V gene TRBV20-1 combines with J gene TRBJ2-5; 8 bases fit TRBD2. The CDR3 is 14 amino acids. From germline, CDR1 is DFQATT and CDR2 SNEGSKA (reference sequence). V lost 0 bases to trimming and J lost 3 bases; unmatched junction nucleotides: 3. CDR3 in DNA: TGCAGTGCTAGAGAAATAGCGGGGAAAGAGACCCAGTACTTC. This codes for CSAREIAGKETQYF.

The gene calls are TRBV9 and TRBJ2-7, with 11 bases matching TRBD1. This CDR3 is built from 14 residues. CDR1 SGDLS and CDR2 YYNGEE come from the germline V gene. J lost 6 bases, V lost 7 bases, and 9 bases had no gene match. CDR3 loop: CASGSGTGGSEQYF. The CDR3 DNA reads TGTGCCAGCGGCTCAGGGACAGGGGGTTCCGAGCAGTACTTC.

Of note for this clonotype: This may come from a read error, since a much larger clone is one base off. The rearrangement joins TRBV6-5 to TRBJ2-5; TRBD1 matches at 7 bases. The CDR3 is 13 amino acids. Germline V CDR1 and CDR2: MNHEY, SVGAGI. Here the CDR3 DNA reads TGTGCCATCAGTTACAGGGGTCAAGAGACCCAGTACTTC. Protein sequence: CAISYRGQETQYF.

This clonotype has ten or more counts. This chain connects TRBV29-1 to TRBJ2-5; no clear D. The CDR3 sequence is 12 residues long. The germline CDR1 and CDR2 sequences are SQVTM and ANQGSEA. Trimming left V 4 bases short and J 4 bases short, with 10 bases between. This CDR3 reads CSVVFRGETQYF. In DNA, the CDR3 is TGCAGCGTTGTTTTTCGAGGAGAGACCCAGTACTTC.

This clonotype has more than one count but fewer than ten. Its ends do not fully match the called genes, so a read error is possible. The chain couples TRBV5-1 to TRBJ1-2; 10 bases fit TRBD1. Germline loops: CDR1 SGHRS, CDR2 YFSETQ. CDR3 length equals 18 residues. The CDR3 region has the DNA TGTGCCAGCAGCACCGACCGACAGGGGGCCTCTACCTCCTATGGCTACACCTTC. Protein: CASSTDRQGASTSYGYTF.

The V gene is TRBV6-5, the J gene TRBJ2-7; TRBD1 matches 11 bases. V shed 7 bases and J 5 bases; nucleotides not matched to a gene: 4. Germline assignment: CDR1 MNHEY and CDR2 SVGAGI. There are 13 residues in the CDR3. The CDR3 sequence: CASKGTGGHEQYF. CDR3 coding DNA: TGTGCCAGCAAGGGGACAGGGGGACACGAGCAGTACTTC.

The chain couples TRBV2 to TRBJ2-7; 9 nucleotides align to TRBD2. V lost 11 bases, J lost 5 bases, and 4 bases stayed unmatched. The CDR3 length is 11 residues. Germline-derived CDR1 and CDR2 are SNHLY and FYNNEI. The CDR3 is CARGTSNEQYF. The CDR3 DNA is TGTGCCCGAGGGACTAGCAACGAGCAGTACTTC.

A note on this clonotype: One base away lies a much larger clone, so this may be a sequencing read error. V and J are TRBV20-1 and TRBJ2-7; 9 nucleotides agree with TRBD2. V was pared by 7 bases and J by 2 bases, with 9 bases of the junction left unmatched. The CDR3 spans 14 residues. Germline V gene lookup returns CDR1 DFQATT and CDR2 SNEGSKA (reference sequence). Here the CDR3 DNA reads TGCAGTGTGCCCGCGCGGGGGGGGCCCTACGAGCAGTACTTC. Translating it yields CSVPARGGPYEQYF.

This clonotype was detected only a few times. The CDR3 DNA reads as TGTGCCAGCACTCCCCCACCTCGTGGGTTCAATCAGCCCCAGCATTTT. It translates to CASTPPPRGFNQPQHF. The chain uses TRBV6-5 and TRBJ1-5; D is unclear. Trimming took 7 bases from V and 3 from J, leaving 19 bases between them. Germline CDR1 reads MNHEY; CDR2 reads SVGAGI. The CDR3 has 16 amino acids.

This clonotype was seen a handful of times. The chain recombines TRBV24-1 with TRBJ1-1; TRBD1 might be the D (6 bases). CDR1 and CDR2 (germline): KGHDR, SFDVKD. Trimming pared 4 bases from V and 4 bases from J, leaving 15 bases between. This CDR3 contains 15 residues. CDR3 DNA sequence: TGTGCCACCAGTGACCACCGTCAGGGGAGCACTGAAGCTTTCTTT. This sequence encodes CATSDHRQGSTEAFF.

Concerning this clonotype: One end of the junction fails to match germline, which may point to a read error. The V and J genes are TRBV20-1 and TRBJ2-5; 9 bases are shared with TRBD2. The germline V gene encodes CDR1 DFQATT and CDR2 SNEGSKA (reference sequence). This CDR3 contains 14 residues. CDR3 protein: CSVSGLAGKEAQYF. The CDR3 DNA sequence: TGCAGTGTTAGCGGGCTAGCGGGGAAAGAGGCCCAGTACTTC.

This clonotype was observed a few times. The rearrangement links TRBV7-9 to TRBJ2-1; no reliable D call. This CDR3 has 12 amino acids. Deletions cut 8 bases from V and 4 bases from J, with 9 bases between. Germline V gene data show CDR1 as SEHNR and CDR2 as FQNEAQ (reference sequence). The CDR3 protein is CASSIGYNEQFF. The DNA for the CDR3 is TGTGCCAGCTCAATCGGGTACAATGAGCAGTTCTTC.

Note on this clonotype: Since a much larger clone is just one base distant, this may be a read error. This chain links TRBV7-9 with TRBJ1-2; D might be TRBD1 (5 bases). Germline V gives CDR1 SEHNR, CDR2 FQNEAQ (reference sequence). CDR3 length equals 14 residues. CDR3 region: CVSSTGQINYGYTF. CDR3 nucleotide sequence: TGTGTCAGCAGCACCGGACAAATTAACTATGGCTACACCTTC.

The chain links TRBV6-2 or TRBV6-3 to TRBJ2-7; 8 bases map to TRBD1. CDR1 is MNHEY, CDR2 SVGEGT, per germline. The V and J ends lost 11 bases and 2 bases, in that order; junction bases with no gene match: 8. CDR3 length equals 13 residues. CDR3 in amino acids: CACSGGKTYEQYF. Here the CDR3 DNA reads TGTGCCTGCTCAGGGGGCAAAACCTACGAGCAGTACTTC.